This record concerns one T cell receptor beta chain sequence. Its target is unknown. Sequencing was performed with immunoSEQ multiplex PCR; in TCRdb, only in-frame clones are kept and a portion is missing. The sample holds some 84,000 clones, 75% to 90% seen once. This entry belongs to a study of T cell responses to AZD1222 COVID-19 vaccine. Trimming stripped 5 bases from V and 8 bases from J, with 12 bases between. The CDR3 is 12 residues long. Germline values: CDR1 MDHEN, CDR2 SYDVKM. General study results and limits: Sampling captured repertoires only after the peak T cell response.

This rearrangement joins TRBV28 to TRBJ1-2; perhaps TRBD1 as D (6 bases). The sequence came from an adult in good health. The sample in question was peripheral blood, obtained on day 0 of AZD1222 vaccination. The CDR3, as DNA: TGTGCCAGCAGTATACAGGGTGGAGGCTACACCTTC. This gives the protein CASSIQGGGYTF.